This entry lists 32 T cell receptor beta chains sequenced from one sample in a study of T cell responses to AZD1222 COVID-19 vaccine. The protocol was immunoSEQ multiplex PCR, while the TCRdb copy is restricted to in-frame clones and leaves out a portion. The sample carries about 110,000 clones, about 90% recorded once. Source: peripheral blood, taken on day 0 of AZD1222 vaccination. The receptors here all came from an adult in good health.

V gene TRBV25-1 combines with J gene TRBJ1-4; possibly TRBD1 for D (5 bases). This CDR3 is 13 amino acids long. V lost 4 bases and J lost 4, with 7 bases in between. Germline CDR1 MGHDK, CDR2 SYGVNS. The CDR3 coding sequence is TGTGCCAGCAGTGGCGGGGGTAATGAAAAACTGTTTTTT. It yields the protein CASSGGGNEKLFF. The full variable domain, rest sourced from reference TRBV25-1 and TRBJ1-4, is EADIYQTPRYLVIGTGKKITLECSQTMGHDKMYWYQQDPGMELHLIHYSYGVNSTEKGDLSSESTVSRIRTEHFPLTLESARPSHTSQYLCASSGGGNEKLFFGSGTQLSVL.

The rearrangement uses TRBV3-1 (or the pseudogene TRBV3-2) and TRBJ1-5, with a tentative D call TRBD1 (5 bases). Germline V gene data show CDR1 as LGHDT and CDR2 as YNNKEL (reference sequence). Trimming pared 1 base from V and 2 bases from J, leaving 6 bases between. CDR3 length: 14 residues. In DNA form, the CDR3 reads TGTGCCAGCAGCCAAGCCAGGGGCAATCAGCCCCAGCATTTT. Its translation: CASSQARGNQPQHF.

The genes are TRBV28 and TRBJ1-2, with a tentative D call TRBD1 (5 bases). The germline V gene encodes CDR1 MDHEN and CDR2 SYDVKM. V was shortened by 4 bases and J by 5 bases, with 11 bases between the two germline ends. The CDR3 totals 13 residues. The CDR3 nucleotides are TGTGCCAGCAGTTCAACTAGACAGTATGGCTACACCTTC. This translates into CASSSTRQYGYTF.

The J gene is TRBJ2-2, the V gene TRBV11-3, with D maybe TRBD2 (5 bases). V was cut by 5 bases and J by 4 bases, with 14 bases left in between. The V gene's germline CDR1 is SGHNT and CDR2 YENEEA. CDR3 length: 15 residues. The CDR3 sequence is CASSRAGIGTGELFF. In DNA form, the CDR3 reads TGTGCCAGCAGCCGGGCCGGGATAGGCACCGGGGAGCTGTTTTTT.

The chain uses TRBV5-1 and TRBJ1-3; 7 bases fit TRBD1. Trimming took 4 bases from V and 0 from J; bases not matched to a gene: 7. The CDR3 has 16 residues. Germline V lookup: CDR1 SGHRS, CDR2 YFSETQ. CDR3: CASSMGTVHSGNTIYF. DNA for the CDR3: TGCGCCAGCAGCATGGGGACAGTACACTCTGGAAACACCATATATTTT.

This clone was seen only a few times. The gene calls are TRBV5-6 and TRBJ2-2; a weak D match, TRBD2 (6 bases). The V end lost 1 base, the J end lost 5 bases, and 15 bases lay between the germline ends. Germline V CDR1 and CDR2: SGHDT, YYEEEE. There are 16 residues in the CDR3. CDR3 bases: TGTGCCAGCAGCTTGTGGGACTGGGGTCCTACCGGGGAGCTGTTTTTT. Residues: CASSLWDWGPTGELFF.

The rearrangement joins TRBV14 to TRBJ1-1; a weak D match, TRBD1 (5 bases). Per germline, CDR1 SGHDN and CDR2 FVKESK. This CDR3 is built from 14 residues. Trimming pared 5 bases from V and 5 bases from J, leaving 15 bases between. This CDR3 reads CASSASDWGTEAFF. CDR3 nucleotides: TGTGCCAGCAGCGCGAGCGACTGGGGGACTGAAGCTTTCTTT.

The chain employs TRBV4-2 and TRBJ2-1, with 7 bases identical to TRBD2. CDR3 size: 16 residues. J gave up 8 bases and V 5 bases, and 15 bases lay outside the gene matches. Germline V lookup: CDR1 LGHNA, CDR2 YNFKEQ. The CDR3 here is CASSRLGLGEGYEQFF. In nucleotides, the CDR3 is TGTGCCAGCAGCAGGCTTGGACTAGGTGAAGGCTATGAGCAGTTCTTC.

This sequence joins TRBV3-1 (or the pseudogene TRBV3-2) and TRBJ1-1; D unresolved. The CDR3 runs 14 residues. The germline V gene has CDR1 LGHDT and CDR2 YNNKEL (reference sequence). The germline V and J ends were trimmed by 2 bases and 4 bases, with 11 bases remaining between them. The CDR3 DNA is TGTGCCAGCAGCCAAATCCGAGGTAGCACTGAAGCTTTCTTT. As protein: CASSQIRGSTEAFF.

This clone has just one count. The chain joins TRBV3-1 (or the pseudogene TRBV3-2) to TRBJ2-7, with 8 positions matching TRBD1. The CDR3 is 14 residues long. Per germline, CDR1 LGHDT and CDR2 YNNKEL (reference sequence). V lost 1 base, J lost 4 bases, and 3 bases stayed unmatched. CDR3 loop: CASSQGTGPYEQYF. In DNA form, the CDR3 reads TGTGCCAGCAGCCAAGGGACAGGGCCTTACGAGCAGTACTTC.

The chain has TRBV12-3 or TRBV12-4 and TRBJ2-7, with D hard to call. Deletions cut 6 bases from V and 2 bases from J, with 8 bases between. The CDR3 has 12 amino acids. In nucleotides, the CDR3 is TGTGCCAGCAGCCTATCCACCTACGAGCAGTACTTC. This gives the protein CASSLSTYEQYF.

The chain has TRBV7-9 and TRBJ2-5; D unclear. The V end lost 3 bases, the J end lost 0 bases, and 11 bases lay between the germline ends. CDR3 length: 15 amino acids. Germline V gene data show CDR1 as SEHNR and CDR2 as FQNEAQ (reference sequence). The CDR3 coding sequence is TGTGCCAGCAGCTTTGTAGGCACCAACCAAGAGACCCAGTACTTC. It is translated as CASSFVGTNQETQYF. Full variable domain (outside the CDR3, taken from reference TRBV7-9 and TRBJ2-5): DTGVSQNPRHKITKRGQNVTFRCDPISEHNRLYWYRQTLGQGPEFLTYFQNEAQLEKSRLLSDRFSAERPKGSFSTLEIQRTEQGDSAMYLCASSFVGTNQETQYFGPGTRLLVL.

The V gene is TRBV2, the J gene TRBJ1-2, with 8 bases fitting TRBD1. Germline CDR1 SNHLY, CDR2 FYNNEI. Losses at the gene ends were 2 bases for V and 2 bases for J; bases not matched to a gene: 1. The CDR3 sequence is 14 residues long. CDR3 nucleotide sequence: TGTGCCAGCAGTGAATGGGACAGGAACTATGGCTACACCTTC. This translates into CASSEWDRNYGYTF. The full variable domain, rest sourced from reference TRBV2 and TRBJ1-2, is EPEVTQTPSHQVTQMGQEVILRCVPISNHLYFYWYRQILGQKVEFLVSFYNNEISEKSEIFDDQFSVERPDGSNFTLKIRSTKLEDSAMYFCASSEWDRNYGYTFGSGTRLTVV.

The J gene is TRBJ1-2, the V gene TRBV7-9; D not certain. Germline V gene lookup returns CDR1 SEHNR and CDR2 FQNEAQ (reference sequence). V lost 5 bases, J lost 4 bases, and 14 bases lay in between. This CDR3 comprises 14 residues. The CDR3 loop is CASSPWARAYGYTF. In DNA, the CDR3 is TGTGCCAGCAGCCCCTGGGCACGGGCCTATGGCTACACCTTC.

The chain has TRBV28 and TRBJ1-3; TRBD1 aligns across 8 bases. Germline assignment: CDR1 MDHEN and CDR2 SYDVKM. The CDR3 runs 16 residues. Trimming at V came to 5 bases and at J to 2 bases, leaving 8 bases not matched to a gene. In nucleotides, the CDR3 is TGTGCCAGCAGTACCCTGAAGACAGGGGCTGGAAACACCATATATTTT. This gives the protein CASSTLKTGAGNTIYF.

This chain uses TRBV15 with TRBJ2-1, with 9 bases aligning to TRBD1. V trimming: 0 bases; J trimming: 7 bases; junction bases outside the gene matches: 7. This CDR3 is 16 amino acids long. CDR1 LNHNV and CDR2 YYDKDF come from the germline V gene (reference sequence). The CDR3 bases are TGTGCCACCAGCAGAGATGCTGGGGACAGGGAAAATGAGCAGTTCTTC. Translated, it gives CATSRDAGDRENEQFF. Filled out from reference TRBV15 and TRBJ2-1, the complete variable domain reads DAMVIQNPRYQVTQFGKPVTLSCSQTLNHNVMYWYQQKSSQAPKLLFHYYDKDFNNEADTPDNFQSRRPNTSFCFLDIRSPGLGDTAMYLCATSRDAGDRENEQFFGPGTRLTVL.

The chain has TRBV27 and TRBJ2-7, with TRBD1 identical over 7 bases. Germline V lookup: CDR1 MNHEY, CDR2 SMNVEV (reference sequence). Trimming cost V 0 bases and J 4 bases; bases outside gene matches: 9. This CDR3 spans 16 amino acids. The DNA of the CDR3 is TGTGCCAGCAGTTTATCCCAGGGGGATTTTGGATACGAGCAGTACTTC. Amino acid sequence: CASSLSQGDFGYEQYF.

In regard to this clone: Other DNA sequences in the same sample also yield this CDR3. The chain is built from TRBV20-1 and TRBJ2-7; no reliable D call. V lost 3 bases, J lost 1 base, and 4 bases lay in between. The CDR3 covers 11 residues. CDR1 and CDR2 from the germline V gene are DFQATT and SNEGSKA (reference sequence). This chain's CDR3 is CSARDSYEQYF. As DNA, the CDR3 is TGCAGTGCTAGGGATTCCTACGAGCAGTACTTC.

This clone was detected only once. A junction end diverges from the germline sequence, so it may reflect a read error. CDR3 nucleotide sequence: TGTGCCAGCAGTTTCTCCGGGGCGTTCGGGAACTTC. Protein sequence: CASSFSGAFGNF. The chain recombines TRBV6-6 with TRBJ2-7; D might be TRBD1 or TRBD2, each matching 5 bases. Germline CDR1 is MNHNY and CDR2 is SVGAGI (reference sequence). There are 12 residues in the CDR3.

The J gene is TRBJ2-7, the V gene TRBV28; 11 bases line up with TRBD1. The CDR3 totals 14 residues. The junction had 5 bases not matched to a gene; V was cut back by 5 bases and J by 5 bases. The V gene's germline CDR1 is MDHEN and CDR2 SYDVKM. The CDR3 region has the DNA TGTGCCAGCAGTAGGCCGGACAGGGGGCACGAGCAGTACTTC. Amino acid sequence: CASSRPDRGHEQYF.

The chain uses TRBV30 and TRBJ2-3, with a weak D call TRBD2 (6 bases). Germline values: CDR1 GTSNPN, CDR2 SVGIG (reference sequence). CDR3 size: 17 residues. V lost 3 bases and J 4 bases, leaving 23 bases between the germline ends. CDR3 residues: CAWSPRFRGRIPDTQYF. The CDR3 coding sequence is TGTGCCTGGAGCCCTAGGTTTCGGGGGAGGATACCAGATACGCAGTATTTT.

This clone was counted only a few times. The V gene is TRBV5-1, the J gene TRBJ2-2; 16 nucleotides line up with TRBD2. This CDR3 comprises 21 residues. V lost 4 bases and J lost 1; bases outside the gene matches: 13. CDR1 SGHRS and CDR2 YFSETQ come from the germline V gene. Here the CDR3 reads CASSPSIGTSGRAGNTGELFF. The DNA of the CDR3 is TGCGCCAGCAGCCCTTCTATCGGGACTAGCGGGAGGGCCGGGAACACCGGGGAGCTGTTTTTT.

V gene TRBV2 combines with J gene TRBJ1-4; TRBD1 aligns across 7 bases. The CDR3 covers 15 residues. Germline CDR1 is SNHLY and CDR2 is FYNNEI. With V trimmed by 6 bases and J by 0 bases, 4 bases remained unmatched. CDR3 protein: CASRGTVATNEKLFF. For the CDR3, the DNA is TGTGCCAGCAGGGGGACAGTAGCAACTAATGAAAAACTGTTTTTT.

The chain joins TRBV7-2 to TRBJ2-7, with 8 bases that match TRBD2. Germline values: CDR1 SGHTA, CDR2 FQGNSA. V lost 4 bases, J lost 0 bases, and 11 bases stayed unmatched. This CDR3 contains 17 residues. The CDR3 sequence: CASSSGGAGASSYEQYF. The CDR3 DNA reads as TGTGCCAGCAGCTCGGGGGGAGCGGGGGCGAGCTCCTACGAGCAGTACTTC.

The rearrangement links TRBV19 to TRBJ1-1; 12 nucleotides match TRBD1. The V segment lost 4 bases and the J segment 4 bases; nucleotides outside the gene matches: 10. CDR1 is LNHDA, CDR2 SQIVND, per germline (reference sequence). The CDR3 sequence is 17 residues long. The CDR3 protein is CASSNPGQGAGSTEAFF. In DNA form, the CDR3 reads TGTGCCAGTAGTAACCCGGGACAGGGGGCTGGGAGCACTGAAGCTTTCTTT.

The chain joins TRBV7-2 to TRBJ2-7; 9 positions agree with TRBD2. V lost 4 bases and J lost 0; bases outside the gene matches: 4. The germline V gene has CDR1 SGHTA and CDR2 FQGNSA. CDR3 length equals 15 residues. The DNA of the CDR3 is TGTGCCAGCAGCTATAGCGGGGGAAGCTCCTACGAGCAGTACTTC. Its translation is CASSYSGGSSYEQYF.

This clone has just one count. CDR3 sequence reads: CASRTGGSNEQFF. The CDR3 region has the DNA TGTGCCAGCAGAACTGGTGGGTCCAATGAGCAGTTCTTC. The chain uses TRBV6-5 and TRBJ2-1; D gene unclear. Germline CDR1 reads MNHEY; CDR2 reads SVGAGI. V was shortened by 6 bases and J by 6 bases, with 12 bases between the two germline ends. The CDR3 loop spans 13 amino acids.

The chain combines TRBV6-1 with TRBJ2-7, with 8 positions matching TRBD1. The CDR3 length is 15 residues. Germline V CDR1 and CDR2: MNHNS, SASEGT. V shed 1 base, J shed 1 base, and the junction held 3 bases outside the gene matches. CDR3 bases: TGTGCCAGCAGTGAAGGGTGGGACAGGTCCTACGAGCAGTACTTC. Translated: CASSEGWDRSYEQYF.

The CDR3 DNA reads TGTGCCAGCAGCATCGCAAGGACTAGTAATGAGCAGTTCTTC. Its translation is CASSIARTSNEQFF. The chain links TRBV7-2 to TRBJ2-1, with TRBD2 matching 7 bases. This CDR3 is built from 14 residues. The junction had 8 bases not matched to a gene; V was cut back by 5 bases and J by 7 bases. Germline V gene data show CDR1 as SGHTA and CDR2 as FQGNSA.

The V gene is TRBV7-9, the J gene TRBJ1-6; a possible D gene is TRBD1 (5 bases). The CDR3 sequence is 17 residues long. Germline CDR1 SEHNR, CDR2 FQNEAQ (reference sequence). The germline V and J ends were trimmed by 5 bases and 3 bases, with 17 bases remaining between them. CDR3 residues: CASSTGVAGLYNSPLHF. The CDR3 coding sequence is TGTGCCAGCAGCACCGGCGTGGCAGGGCTCTATAATTCACCCCTCCACTTT.

This clone appeared a few times. This chain links TRBV12-3 or TRBV12-4 with TRBJ2-7; D is unclear. This CDR3 comprises 11 residues. The V end was cut by 5 bases, the J end by 2 bases, with 4 bases between. The CDR3 here is CASSPTYEQYF. DNA of the CDR3: TGTGCCAGCAGTCCTACCTACGAGCAGTACTTC.

The chain recombines TRBV6-2 or TRBV6-3 with TRBJ2-1; 10 bases align to TRBD1. V was clipped by 2 bases and J by 9 bases; unmatched bases: 10. CDR3 size: 16 residues. Germline lookup yields CDR1 MNHEY and CDR2 SVGEGT. The CDR3 region is CASSYPPRTGGVEQFF. The CDR3, as DNA: TGTGCCAGCAGTTACCCCCCGAGGACAGGGGGAGTTGAGCAGTTCTTC.